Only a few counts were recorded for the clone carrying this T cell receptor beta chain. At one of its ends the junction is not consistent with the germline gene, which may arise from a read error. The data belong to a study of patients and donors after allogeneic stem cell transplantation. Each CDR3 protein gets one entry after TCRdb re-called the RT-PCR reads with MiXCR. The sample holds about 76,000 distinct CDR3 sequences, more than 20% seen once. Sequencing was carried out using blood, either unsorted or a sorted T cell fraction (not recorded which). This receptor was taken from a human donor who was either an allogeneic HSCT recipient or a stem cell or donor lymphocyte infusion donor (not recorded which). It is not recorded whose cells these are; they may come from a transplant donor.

The CDR3, as DNA: TGCAGCGTCGAAGGGGATACAGCAATCAACACTGAAGCTTTCTTT. It encodes CSVEGDTAINTEAFF. The V gene is TRBV29-1, the J gene TRBJ1-1, with D tentatively TRBD1 (5 bases). The CDR3 contains 15 residues. Germline CDR1 and CDR2: SQVTM and ANQGSEA.